This T cell receptor beta chain was captured by sequencing in a study of blood T cell repertoires in COVID-19. Turning to the study itself: Collection of acute and convalescent COVID-19 samples took place in the United States, Italy and Spain. T cells, B-cell-depleted T cells, or PBMCs supplied cDNA or gDNA.

Original handling: Counts of nucleated cells, estimated from reference gene primer amplification, were obtained. Produced via immunoSEQ multiplex PCR; TCRdb's table is partial and in-frame only. V, J and clone size derive from that table, while D and trimming were established from the DNA sequence. This table has fewer than 200,000 clones, about four fifths appearing once. CDR3 length: 13 amino acids. The germline gives CDR1 SGHRS, CDR2 YFSETQ. V lost 2 bases, J lost 3 bases, and 9 bases lay in between. The receptor was isolated from an elderly woman with acute or convalescent COVID-19. The genes are TRBV5-1 and TRBJ2-7; D uncertain. Sequenced: peripheral blood. The CDR3 DNA follows: TGCGCCAGCAGCTTAGAGAATAGCTACGAGCAGTACTTC. It yields the protein CASSLENSYEQYF.